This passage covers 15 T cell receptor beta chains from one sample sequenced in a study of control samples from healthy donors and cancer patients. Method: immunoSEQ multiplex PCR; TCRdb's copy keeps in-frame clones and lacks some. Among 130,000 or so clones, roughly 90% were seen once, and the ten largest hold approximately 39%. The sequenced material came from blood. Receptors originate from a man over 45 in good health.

The CDR3 DNA sequence: TGTGCCAGCAGTGACTCCCACAGGAGCTCCTACAATGAGCAGTTCTTC. Its protein is CASSDSHRSSYNEQFF. The rearrangement joins TRBV6-4 to TRBJ2-1; D is possibly TRBD1 (5 bases). V gave up 0 bases and J gave up 0 bases, with 9 bases separating them. The length of the CDR3 is 16 residues. The germline V gene encodes CDR1 MRHNA and CDR2 SNTAGT.

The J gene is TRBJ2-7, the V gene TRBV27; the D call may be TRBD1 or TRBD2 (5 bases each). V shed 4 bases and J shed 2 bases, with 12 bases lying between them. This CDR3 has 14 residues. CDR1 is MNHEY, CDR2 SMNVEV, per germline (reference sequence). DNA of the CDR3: TGTGCCAGCAGTTCTAGAGAGGGGCCCTACGAGCAGTACTTC. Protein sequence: CASSSREGPYEQYF.

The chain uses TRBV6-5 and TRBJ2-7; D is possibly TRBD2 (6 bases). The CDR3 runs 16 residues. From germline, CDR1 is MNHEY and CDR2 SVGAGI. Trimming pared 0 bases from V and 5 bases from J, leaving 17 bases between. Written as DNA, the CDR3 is TGTGCCAGCAGTTACTCGATTCCGGGAGACGGCAACGAGCAGTACTTC. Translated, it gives CASSYSIPGDGNEQYF.

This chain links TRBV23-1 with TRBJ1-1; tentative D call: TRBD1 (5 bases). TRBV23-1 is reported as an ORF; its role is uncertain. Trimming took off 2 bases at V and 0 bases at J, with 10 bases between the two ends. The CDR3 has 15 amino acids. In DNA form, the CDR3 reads TGCGCCAGCAGTCAACGACAGTCATTGAACACTGAAGCTTTCTTT. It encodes CASSQRQSLNTEAFF.

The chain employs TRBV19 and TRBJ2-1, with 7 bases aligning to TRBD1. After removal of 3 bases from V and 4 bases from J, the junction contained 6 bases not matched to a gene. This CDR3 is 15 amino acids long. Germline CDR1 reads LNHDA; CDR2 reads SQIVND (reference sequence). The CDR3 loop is CASSIGRGIYNEQFF. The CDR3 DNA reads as TGTGCCAGTAGTATTGGCAGGGGGATTTACAATGAGCAGTTCTTC.

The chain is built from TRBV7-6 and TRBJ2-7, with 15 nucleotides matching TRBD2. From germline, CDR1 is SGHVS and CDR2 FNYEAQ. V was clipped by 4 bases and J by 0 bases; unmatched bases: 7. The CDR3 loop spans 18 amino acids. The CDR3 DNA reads TGTGCCAGCAGCTCGGGGACTAGCGGGGGGTCGAGCTCCTACGAGCAGTACTTC. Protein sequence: CASSSGTSGGSSSYEQYF.

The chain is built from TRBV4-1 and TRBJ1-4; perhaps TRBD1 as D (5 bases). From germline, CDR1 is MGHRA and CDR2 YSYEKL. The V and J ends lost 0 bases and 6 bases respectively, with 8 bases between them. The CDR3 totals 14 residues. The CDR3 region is CASSQEEQDEKLFF. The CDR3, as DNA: TGCGCCAGCAGCCAAGAGGAACAGGATGAAAAACTGTTTTTT.

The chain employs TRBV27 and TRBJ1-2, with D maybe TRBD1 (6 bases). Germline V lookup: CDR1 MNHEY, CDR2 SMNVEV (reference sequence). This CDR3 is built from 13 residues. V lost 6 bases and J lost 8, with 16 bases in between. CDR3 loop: CASSPGVRPGYTF. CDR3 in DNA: TGTGCCAGCAGCCCAGGGGTACGTCCGGGCTACACCTTC.

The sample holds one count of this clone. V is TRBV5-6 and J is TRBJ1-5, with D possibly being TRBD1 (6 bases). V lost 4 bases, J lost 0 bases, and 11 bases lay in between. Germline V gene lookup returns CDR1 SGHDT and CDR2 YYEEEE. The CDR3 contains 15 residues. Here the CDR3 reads CASSKTGYSNQPQHF. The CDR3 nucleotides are TGTGCCAGCAGCAAGACAGGTTATAGCAATCAGCCCCAGCATTTT.

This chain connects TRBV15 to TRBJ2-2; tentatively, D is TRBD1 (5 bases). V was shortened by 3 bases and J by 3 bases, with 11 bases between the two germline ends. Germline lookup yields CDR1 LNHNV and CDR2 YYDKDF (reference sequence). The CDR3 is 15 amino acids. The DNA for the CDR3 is TGTGCCACCAGCAGGGCCAGGGTGGACACCGGGGAGCTGTTTTTT. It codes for CATSRARVDTGELFF.

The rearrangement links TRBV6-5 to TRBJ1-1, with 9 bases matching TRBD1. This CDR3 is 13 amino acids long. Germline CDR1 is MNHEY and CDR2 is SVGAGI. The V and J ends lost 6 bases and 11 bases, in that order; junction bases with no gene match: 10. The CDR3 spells CASSGTGGVLAFF. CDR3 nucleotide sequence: TGTGCCAGCAGCGGAACAGGGGGCGTCCTGGCTTTCTTT.

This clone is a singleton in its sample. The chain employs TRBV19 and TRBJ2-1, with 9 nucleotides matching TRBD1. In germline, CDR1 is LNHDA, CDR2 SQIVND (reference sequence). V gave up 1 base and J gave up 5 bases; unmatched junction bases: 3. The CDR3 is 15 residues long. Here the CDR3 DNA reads TGTGCCAGTAGTATAGTGGGACAGGGCCACAATGAGCAGTTCTTC. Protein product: CASSIVGQGHNEQFF.

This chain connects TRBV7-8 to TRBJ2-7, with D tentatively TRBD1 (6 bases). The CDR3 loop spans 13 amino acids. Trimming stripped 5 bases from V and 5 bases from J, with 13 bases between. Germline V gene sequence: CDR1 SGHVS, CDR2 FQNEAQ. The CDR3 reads CASSRTGLHEQYF. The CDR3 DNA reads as TGTGCCAGCAGCCGAACAGGGTTGCACGAGCAGTACTTC.

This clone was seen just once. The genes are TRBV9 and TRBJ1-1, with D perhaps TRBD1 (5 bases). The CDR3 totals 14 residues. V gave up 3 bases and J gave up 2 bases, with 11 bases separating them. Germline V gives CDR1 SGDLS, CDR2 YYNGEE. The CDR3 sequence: CASSAQGYNTEAFF. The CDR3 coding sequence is TGTGCCAGCAGCGCCCAGGGATATAACACTGAAGCTTTCTTT.

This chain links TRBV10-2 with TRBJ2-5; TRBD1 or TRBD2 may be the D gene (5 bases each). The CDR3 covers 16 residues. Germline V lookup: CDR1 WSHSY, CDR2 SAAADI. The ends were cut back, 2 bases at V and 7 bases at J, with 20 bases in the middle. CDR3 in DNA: TGCGCCAGCAGTGAGACCACCTTGGGGGATCGGGGGACCCAGTACTTC. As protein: CASSETTLGDRGTQYF.